The 9 T cell receptor beta chains presented below share a single source sample, sequenced in a study of cytomegalovirus exposure and HLA in healthy donors. Primers for the PCR totalled 60 Vbeta and 13 Jbeta. Only in-frame clones appear in the TCRdb table, and some are missing; sequencing was by immunoSEQ multiplex PCR. The sample consists of 100,000 or so clones, approximately 69% of them appearing once. Source material: PBMCs. The receptors originated from a man between 25 and 39 years old in good health and CMV-seronegative.

The count of this clone is one. The genes are TRBV29-1 and TRBJ1-4; D unresolved. The V gene lost 0 bases and the J gene lost 4 bases, with 6 bases spanning the gap. This CDR3 has 13 amino acids. Germline assignment: CDR1 SQVTM and CDR2 ANQGSEA. The CDR3 reads CSVEDSGNEKLFF. The CDR3 bases are TGCAGCGTTGAAGACAGCGGTAATGAAAAACTGTTTTTT.

This clone showed up just a few times. The V gene is TRBV29-1, the J gene TRBJ2-7, with D possibly TRBD1 on 5 matching bases. V lost 2 bases, J lost 5 bases, and 10 bases lay in between. The CDR3 covers 12 residues. Looked up from germline, CDR1 is SQVTM and CDR2 is ANQGSEA. The CDR3 DNA follows: TGCAGCGTTGAAAGGGGCCGGGACGAGCAGTACTTC. Its protein product is CSVERGRDEQYF.

This rearrangement joins TRBV28 to TRBJ1-5, with TRBD1 matching over 11 bases. CDR3 size: 15 residues. V gave up 4 bases and J gave up 6 bases; unmatched junction bases: 5. Germline CDR1 reads MDHEN; CDR2 reads SYDVKM. The DNA for the CDR3 is TGTGCCAGCAGTTCACCCGGGACAGGGGGTCAGCCCCAGCATTTT. It yields the protein CASSSPGTGGQPQHF.

This chain uses TRBV19 with TRBJ2-2; 7 positions agree with TRBD1. The CDR3 extends over 18 amino acids. The germline V gene has CDR1 LNHDA and CDR2 SQIVND (reference sequence). Germline trimming cut 3 bases from V and 9 bases from J; bases unmatched to any gene: 19. CDR3 nucleotide sequence: TGTGCCAGTAGTATGGTAGATGGGAGCAGGGGGTTATTCAGGGAGCTGTTTTTT. Encoded protein: CASSMVDGSRGLFRELFF.

This clone was counted only a few times. V and J are TRBV30 and TRBJ1-1, with D uncertain. CDR3 size: 14 residues. Per the germline V gene, CDR1 is GTSNPN and CDR2 is SVGIG (reference sequence). V lost 0 bases, J lost 3 bases, and 11 bases lay in between. Here the CDR3 reads CAWSVTGSYTEAFF. CDR3 nucleotide sequence: TGTGCCTGGAGTGTAACGGGGAGTTACACTGAAGCTTTCTTT.

There are a few counts of this clone. The chain joins TRBV6-1 to TRBJ2-3; 7 bases align to TRBD1. The length of the CDR3 is 17 residues. Germline V gene sequence: CDR1 MNHNS, CDR2 SASEGT. The V and J ends lost 0 bases and 2 bases, in that order; junction bases with no gene match: 8. The CDR3 here is CASSEARAGGYTDTQYF. DNA for the CDR3: TGTGCCAGCAGTGAAGCGCGGGCAGGGGGTTACACAGATACGCAGTATTTT.

This clone was seen a handful of times. The chain carries TRBV11-1 and TRBJ2-7; weak D call: TRBD2 (5 bases). Trimming took off 4 bases at V and 5 bases at J, with 12 bases between the two ends. Germline CDR1 is SGHAT and CDR2 is FQDESV (reference sequence). The CDR3 consists of 13 residues. The CDR3 sequence: CASSSGSTHEQYF. CDR3 coding DNA: TGTGCCAGCAGCTCGGGGTCAACCCACGAGCAGTACTTC.

The chain is built from TRBV30 and TRBJ2-7, with D tentatively TRBD2 (6 bases). Germline assignment: CDR1 GTSNPN and CDR2 SVGIG (reference sequence). This CDR3 comprises 13 residues. The V and J ends lost 4 bases and 4 bases respectively, with 14 bases between them. In nucleotides, the CDR3 is TGTGCCTGGAAGGGACTGAGAATTTACGAGCAGTACTTC. Protein product: CAWKGLRIYEQYF.

The CDR3 reads CASSLSGLQAGQPQHF. The CDR3 DNA sequence: TGTGCCAGCAGTTTATCGGGACTTCAGGCGGGACAGCCCCAGCATTTT. The V call is TRBV28, the J call TRBJ1-5; D possibly corresponds to TRBD1 (5 bases). The V gene's germline CDR1 is MDHEN and CDR2 SYDVKM. Trimming stripped 1 base from V and 7 bases from J, with 17 bases between. This CDR3 has 16 amino acids.